These T cell receptor beta chains were read from a single sample in a study of blood T cell repertoires in COVID-19. TCRdb keeps only in-frame clones here, not all; method: immunoSEQ multiplex PCR. Of fewer than 250,000 clones in the sample, around four fifths were seen once. Sequenced material: peripheral blood. Receptor source: a man younger than 40 with active or convalescent COVID-19. Each CDR3 is given without its conserved first and last residue.

v_call: TRBV4-2; cdr3_aa: ASSDPGTGIWSYEQY
v_call: TRBV25-1; cdr3_aa: ASRGQGGQY
v_call: TRBV24-1; cdr3_aa: ATRRTGETEAF
v_call: TRBV10-3; cdr3_aa: AISPATGEGNTEAF
v_call: TRBV2; cdr3_aa: ASRTGTGRGEAF
v_call: TRBV27; cdr3_aa: ASSSIVRGEGKPAETEAF
v_call: TRBV7-2; cdr3_aa: ASSSNVGSYNSPLH
v_call: TRBV4-3; cdr3_aa: ASSQGLAEESSSYNEQF
v_call: TRBV10-3; cdr3_aa: AISAISSYEQY
v_call: TRBV3-1/TRBV3-2; cdr3_aa: ASSQGPTGPGELF
v_call: TRBV25-1; cdr3_aa: ASSHSGGYT
v_call: TRBV6-1; cdr3_aa: ASSEVSGGGGYT
v_call: TRBV30; cdr3_aa: AWSEREKLF
v_call: TRBV7-9; cdr3_aa: ASSPQGISFGNTIY
v_call: TRBV7-9; cdr3_aa: ASSLAGGAPNEKLF
v_call: TRBV28; cdr3_aa: ASSPRGLAGGQETQY